The 16 T cell receptor beta chains presented below share a single source sample, sequenced in a study of cytomegalovirus exposure and HLA in healthy donors. The PCR employed 60 Vbeta primers together with 13 Jbeta primers. The assay was immunoSEQ multiplex PCR, and TCRdb's table has in-frame clones only and misses some. This table has 130,000 to 150,000 clones, approximately 80% appearing once. The sequencing sample was made of PBMCs. The receptors shown here come from a woman in her 50s in good health and CMV-seropositive.

The chain recombines TRBV4-3 with TRBJ2-7; 8 bases agree with TRBD1. CDR1 and CDR2 from the germline V gene are LGHNA and YSLEER. J was trimmed by 2 bases and V by 4 bases; bases with no gene match: 7. The CDR3 consists of 15 residues. CDR3 sequence reads: CASSPTGAYPYEQYF. CDR3 sequence (DNA): TGCGCCAGCAGCCCGACAGGGGCTTATCCCTACGAGCAGTACTTC.

This chain joins TRBV5-1 and TRBJ2-1, with a tentative D call TRBD1 (7 bases). Deletions cut 0 bases from V and 8 bases from J, with 12 bases between. The germline CDR1 and CDR2 sequences are SGHRS and YFSETQ. The CDR3 loop spans 14 amino acids. This chain's CDR3 is CASSLAVRGDEQFF. The CDR3 nucleotides are TGCGCCAGCAGCTTGGCCGTCAGGGGGGATGAGCAGTTCTTC.

Regarding this clone: At the DNA level, this CDR3 is encoded by other sequences in the same sample as well. The chain recombines TRBV5-1 with TRBJ1-4, with TRBD1 matching 10 bases. Trimming removed 3 bases from V and 0 bases from J; junction bases left unmatched: 8. This CDR3 is 18 amino acids long. Germline assignment: CDR1 SGHRS and CDR2 YFSETQ. In DNA form, the CDR3 reads TGCGCCAGCAGCTCTTCTGGGACAGGGGTGACAACTAATGAAAAACTGTTTTTT. Protein: CASSSSGTGVTTNEKLFF. Full variable domain (remainder filled in from reference TRBV5-1 and TRBJ1-4): KAGVTQTPRYLIKTRGQQVTLSCSPISGHRSVSWYQQTPGQGLQFLFEYFSETQRNKGNFPGRFSGRQFSNSRSEMNVSTLELGDSALYLCASSSSGTGVTTNEKLFFGSGTQLSVL.

V is TRBV27 and J is TRBJ2-5, with 7 bases matching TRBD2. The CDR3 covers 15 residues. From germline, CDR1 is MNHEY and CDR2 SMNVEV (reference sequence). J lost 5 bases, V lost 6 bases, and 12 bases had no gene match. CDR3 in amino acids: CASSQLTSRRETQYF. The DNA of the CDR3 is TGTGCCAGCAGCCAATTGACTAGCCGTCGGGAGACCCAGTACTTC.

Written as DNA, the CDR3 is TGTGCCAGCAGTATGGACAGGGGGAGTACCAACACTGAAGCTTTCTTT. Protein sequence: CASSMDRGSTNTEAFF. The J gene is TRBJ1-1, the V gene TRBV2; TRBD1 matches at 10 bases. V dropped 5 bases and J dropped 2; count of bases not matched to a gene: 8. This CDR3 is built from 16 residues. The germline V gene encodes CDR1 SNHLY and CDR2 FYNNEI.

This chain links TRBV5-4 with TRBJ2-1; maybe TRBD2 (6 bases). CDR1 and CDR2 (germline): SGHNT, YYREEE (reference sequence). V dropped 4 bases and J dropped 5 bases, with 19 bases sitting between them. The CDR3 is made up of 16 amino acids. The CDR3 DNA is TGTGCCAGCAGCCCGGGCCTGGGGGGTGGGGACAATGAGCAGTTCTTC. Its translation is CASSPGLGGGDNEQFF.

The rearrangement links TRBV6-5 to TRBJ1-1; D not certain. The V and J ends lost 8 bases and 1 base respectively, with 5 bases between them. Per germline, CDR1 MNHEY and CDR2 SVGAGI. The CDR3 loop spans 11 amino acids. The chain's CDR3 is CASARNTEAFF. Written as DNA, the CDR3 is TGTGCCAGCGCTAGGAACACTGAAGCTTTCTTT.

The table lists this clone with a few counts. This rearrangement joins TRBV27 to TRBJ2-2; D is possibly TRBD2 (5 bases). Germline CDR1 is MNHEY and CDR2 is SMNVEV (reference sequence). Trimming cost V 1 base and J 2 bases, with 8 bases left between them. The CDR3 runs to 15 residues. In nucleotides, the CDR3 is TGTGCCAGCAGTTTATTGGGAGCTAACACCGGGGAGCTGTTTTTT. Translation gives CASSLLGANTGELFF.

This rearrangement joins TRBV5-4 to TRBJ2-5, with 7 bases aligning to TRBD2. The germline CDR1 and CDR2 sequences are SGHNT and YYREEE (reference sequence). After removal of 4 bases from V and 2 bases from J, the junction contained 8 bases not matched to a gene. This CDR3 has 15 amino acids. The CDR3 sequence: CASSPQTAGQETQYF. CDR3 nucleotide sequence: TGTGCCAGCAGCCCTCAGACAGCGGGACAAGAGACCCAGTACTTC.

The gene calls are TRBV19 and TRBJ2-5; 7 bases line up with TRBD2. The CDR3 runs to 16 residues. Germline assignment: CDR1 LNHDA and CDR2 SQIVND (reference sequence). The V gene end was trimmed by 3 bases and the J gene end by 4 bases; junction bases not matched to a gene: 11. CDR3 in amino acids: CASSIRVAGRGETQYF. In nucleotides, the CDR3 is TGTGCCAGTAGTATCAGGGTAGCGGGTCGAGGAGAGACCCAGTACTTC.

This clone came up a few times. V and J are TRBV7-9 and TRBJ2-5, with D unresolved. The V gene lost 5 bases and the J gene lost 7 bases, with 17 bases spanning the gap. The CDR3 is made up of 14 amino acids. Per the germline V gene, CDR1 is SEHNR and CDR2 is FQNEAQ (reference sequence). The CDR3 nucleotides are TGTGCCAGCAGCCCACCGGGTCTCCCGGGGACCCAGTACTTC. This translates into CASSPPGLPGTQYF. The whole variable domain, filled in from reference TRBV7-9 and TRBJ2-5, reads DTGVSQNPRHKITKRGQNVTFRCDPISEHNRLYWYRQTLGQGPEFLTYFQNEAQLEKSRLLSDRFSAERPKGSFSTLEIQRTEQGDSAMYLCASSPPGLPGTQYFGPGTRLLVL.

This chain joins TRBV7-8 and TRBJ1-5; perhaps TRBD1 as D (5 bases). Trimming left V 4 bases short and J 0 bases short, with 13 bases between. CDR1 SGHVS and CDR2 FQNEAQ come from the germline V gene. CDR3 length: 16 amino acids. DNA of the CDR3: TGTGCCAGCAGCTCGAGGGGAGGAAATAGCAATCAGCCCCAGCATTTT. Its protein product is CASSSRGGNSNQPQHF.

The chain employs TRBV5-4 and TRBJ1-5; TRBD1 aligns across 8 bases. The junction had 8 bases not matched to a gene; V was cut back by 2 bases and J by 4 bases. Looked up from germline, CDR1 is SGHNT and CDR2 is YYREEE (reference sequence). The CDR3 extends over 16 amino acids. The CDR3 spells CASSFGQGPLNQPQHF. CDR3 DNA: TGTGCCAGCAGCTTCGGACAGGGCCCTTTAAATCAGCCCCAGCATTTT.

This rearrangement joins TRBV28 to TRBJ2-3; TRBD2 aligns across 16 bases. The CDR3 runs to 22 residues. CDR1 and CDR2 from the germline V gene are MDHEN and SYDVKM. V lost 4 bases to trimming and J lost 3 bases; unmatched junction nucleotides: 19. The chain's CDR3 is CASSSPSFLGTSGGARTDTQYF. The CDR3 DNA sequence: TGTGCCAGCAGTTCCCCGTCGTTCCTCGGGACTAGCGGGGGGGCTAGGACAGATACGCAGTATTTT.

This chain joins TRBV11-3 and TRBJ2-3; D unclear. V was trimmed by 5 bases and J by 5 bases, leaving 8 bases between them. This CDR3 region has 12 residues. Germline-derived CDR1 and CDR2 are SGHNT and YENEEA. The CDR3 loop reads CASSLTGDTQYF. In nucleotides, the CDR3 is TGTGCCAGCAGCCTTACGGGAGATACGCAGTATTTT.

This rearrangement joins TRBV2 to TRBJ1-6, with D possibly matching TRBD1 (5 bases). The germline CDR1 and CDR2 sequences are SNHLY and FYNNEI. V lost 3 bases and J lost 7, with 13 bases in between. The CDR3 sequence is 15 residues long. This CDR3 is CASSEGRAGNSPLHF. The CDR3, as DNA: TGTGCCAGCAGTGAGGGTAGGGCAGGGAATTCACCCCTCCACTTT.